The 5 T cell receptor beta chains listed next were all sequenced from one sample in a study of identical twins. Each CDR3 protein gets one entry after TCRdb re-called the 5' RACE reads with MiXCR. The sample holds 400,000 to 550,000 distinct CDR3 sequences, around 20% seen once. Another study also made use of these data, one on T cells expressing NK-cell markers.

The specimen sequenced was CD4+ T cells sorted from blood. Source of these receptors: a woman younger than 30 in good health.

This clonotype came up a few times. The chain joins TRBV18 to TRBJ1-2, with 9 positions matching TRBD1. Trimming removed 2 bases from V and 6 bases from J; junction bases left unmatched: 13. The CDR3 is 17 amino acids. Germline V gene sequence: CDR1 KGHSH, CDR2 LQKENI. DNA of the CDR3: TGTGCCAGCTCACCAGAACAGGGGGCATTCCGCCCTCATGGCTACACCTTC. This gives the protein CASSPEQGAFRPHGYTF. The full variable domain, rest sourced from reference TRBV18 and TRBJ1-2, is NAGVMQNPRHLVRRRGQEARLRCSPMKGHSHVYWYRQLPEEGLKFMVYLQKENIIDESGMPKERFSAEFPKEGPSILRIQQVVRGDSAAYFCASSPEQGAFRPHGYTFGSGTRLTVV.

This clonotype was found many times. The chain links TRBV20-1 to TRBJ2-7; possibly TRBD1 for D (6 bases). The CDR3 contains 14 residues. Germline lookup yields CDR1 DFQATT and CDR2 SNEGSKA (reference sequence). The V and J ends lost 5 bases and 1 base respectively, with 15 bases between them. CDR3 bases: TGCAGTGCTCTGGCGACAGGAGGATCCTACGAGCAGTACTTC. Encoded protein: CSALATGGSYEQYF.

This clonotype has just a few counts. The chain links TRBV15 to TRBJ2-3, with TRBD2 as a possible D gene (7 bases). The CDR3 covers 15 residues. V lost 2 bases and J 2 bases, leaving 11 bases between the germline ends. Germline loops: CDR1 LNHNV, CDR2 YYDKDF (reference sequence). Here the CDR3 DNA reads TGTGCCACCAGCAGAAGCGGGACACACACAGATACGCAGTATTTT. As protein: CATSRSGTHTDTQYF.

A few counts support this clonotype. The chain uses TRBV10-3 and TRBJ2-3; TRBD2 agrees at 11 bases. With 2 bases clipped from V and 0 bases from J, the junction kept 7 bases outside the gene matches. Germline CDR1 reads ENHRY; CDR2 reads SYGVKD. This CDR3 is 18 amino acids long. In DNA form, the CDR3 reads TGTGCCATCAGTGAGGACTTGACTAGCGGGACCAGCACAGATACGCAGTATTTT. Translated: CAISEDLTSGTSTDTQYF.

CDR3 residues: CASSTTRAQGRTGELFF. In DNA form, the CDR3 reads TGTGCCAGCAGTACTACTCGCGCGCAGGGTAGAACCGGGGAGCTGTTTTTT. The rearrangement links TRBV27 to TRBJ2-2, with D possibly being TRBD1 (5 bases). Germline V gives CDR1 MNHEY, CDR2 SMNVEV (reference sequence). V was clipped by 5 bases and J by 5 bases, with 21 bases between them. CDR3 length equals 17 residues.